The clone carrying this T cell receptor (beta chain) was counted a few times. The data belong to a study of shared clonotypes between healthy human individuals. Study background: The cohort comprised a couple of women and a few men. Their ages spanned 18 to 49 years.

The CDR3 is 13 amino acids. Trimming pared 6 bases from V and 7 bases from J, leaving 13 bases between. CDR1 and CDR2 from the germline V gene are SGHAT and FQNNGV. Genomic DNA of every subset was divided equally among multiple immunoSEQ plates. Profiled with immunoSEQ multiplex PCR; TCRdb holds only in-frame clones, not every one. The sample includes fewer than 600,000 clones, around 79% of them seen just once. The source is a middle-aged woman in good health. Some clones in this sample may be carry-over from other donors' samples. Sequencing used PBMCs. The chain joins TRBV11-2 to TRBJ2-1; tentatively, D is TRBD2 (5 bases). This CDR3 is CASSPRRVNEQFF. The CDR3 DNA follows: TGTGCCAGCAGTCCAAGGCGGGTTAATGAGCAGTTCTTC.